This T cell receptor (beta chain) comes out of a study of graft-versus-host responses after intestinal transplantation. Study context: Recipients were given multivisceral, liver-intestinal, or isolated intestinal transplants. After anti-thymocyte globulin induction, recipients took tacrolimus and steroids for around three years. Overall study findings and caveats: Graft-versus-host to host-versus-graft clonal ratios in allografts were high in patients with graft-donor T cell macrochimerism. GvH clones were found in recipient marrow; some appeared first in ileum or blood.

Of note for this clone: As yet, its antigen is unknown.

Some clones are missing from TCRdb's copy, which holds only in-frame ones; the method was immunoSEQ multiplex PCR. The table lists roughly 70,000 clones, approximately 80% of them singletons. Trimming removed 4 bases from V and 8 bases from J; junction bases left unmatched: 10. The CDR3 totals 13 residues. CDR1 and CDR2 (germline): GTSNPN, SVGIG (reference sequence). The sequence derives from a human donor who was the organ donor for an intestinal transplant. The J gene is TRBJ1-2, the V gene TRBV30; 7 bases are a match to TRBD1. The sequencing used unstimulated CD4+ T cells sorted from spleen or lymph node cells, collected before transplant. The CDR3 bases are TGTGCCTGGACCAACCGACAGGGAAGAGGCTACACCTTC. Protein: CAWTNRQGRGYTF.